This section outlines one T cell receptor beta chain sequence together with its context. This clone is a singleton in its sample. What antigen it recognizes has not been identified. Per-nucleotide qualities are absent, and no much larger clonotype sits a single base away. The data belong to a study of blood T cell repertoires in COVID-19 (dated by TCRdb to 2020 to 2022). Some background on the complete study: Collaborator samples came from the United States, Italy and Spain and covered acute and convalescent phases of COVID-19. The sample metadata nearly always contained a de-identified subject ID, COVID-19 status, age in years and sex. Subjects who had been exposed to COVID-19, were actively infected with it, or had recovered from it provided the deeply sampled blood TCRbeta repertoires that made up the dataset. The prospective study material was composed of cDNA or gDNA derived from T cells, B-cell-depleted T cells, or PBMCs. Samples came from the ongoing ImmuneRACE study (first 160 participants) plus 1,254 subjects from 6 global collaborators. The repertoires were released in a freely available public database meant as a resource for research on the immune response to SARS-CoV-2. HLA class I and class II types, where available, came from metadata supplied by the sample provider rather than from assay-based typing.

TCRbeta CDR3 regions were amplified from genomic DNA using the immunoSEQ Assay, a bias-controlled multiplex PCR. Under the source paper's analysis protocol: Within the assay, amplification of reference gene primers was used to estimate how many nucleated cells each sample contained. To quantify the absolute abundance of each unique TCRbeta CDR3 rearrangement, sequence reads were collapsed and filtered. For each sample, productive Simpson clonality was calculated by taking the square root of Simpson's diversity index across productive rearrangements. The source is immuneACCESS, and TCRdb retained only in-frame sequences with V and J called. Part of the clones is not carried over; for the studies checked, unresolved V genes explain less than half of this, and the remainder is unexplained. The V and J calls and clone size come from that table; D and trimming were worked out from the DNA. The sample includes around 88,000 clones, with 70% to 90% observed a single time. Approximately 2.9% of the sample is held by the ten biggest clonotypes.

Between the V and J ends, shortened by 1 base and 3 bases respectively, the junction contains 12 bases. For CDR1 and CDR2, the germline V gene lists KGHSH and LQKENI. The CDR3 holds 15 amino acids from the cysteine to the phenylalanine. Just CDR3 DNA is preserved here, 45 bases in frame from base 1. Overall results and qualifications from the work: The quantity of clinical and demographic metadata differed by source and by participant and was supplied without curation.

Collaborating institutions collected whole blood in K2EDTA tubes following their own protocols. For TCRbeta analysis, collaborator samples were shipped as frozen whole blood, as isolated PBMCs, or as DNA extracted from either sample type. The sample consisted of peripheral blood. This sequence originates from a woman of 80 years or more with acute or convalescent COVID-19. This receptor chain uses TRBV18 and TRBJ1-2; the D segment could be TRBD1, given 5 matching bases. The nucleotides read TGTGCCAGCTCACCACTACCCAGCAGGGACTATGGCTACACCTTC. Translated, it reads CASSPLPSRDYGYTF.